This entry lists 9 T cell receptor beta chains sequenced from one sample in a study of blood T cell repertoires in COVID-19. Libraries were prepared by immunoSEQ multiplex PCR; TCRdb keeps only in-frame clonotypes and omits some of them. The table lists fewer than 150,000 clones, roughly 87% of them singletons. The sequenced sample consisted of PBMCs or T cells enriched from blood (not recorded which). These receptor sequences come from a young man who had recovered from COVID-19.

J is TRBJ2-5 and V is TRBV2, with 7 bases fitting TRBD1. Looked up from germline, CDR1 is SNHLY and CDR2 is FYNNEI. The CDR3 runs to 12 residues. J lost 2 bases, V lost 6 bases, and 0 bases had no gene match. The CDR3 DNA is TGTGCCAGCAGGGGACAGCAAGAGACCCAGTACTTC. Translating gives CASRGQQETQYF.

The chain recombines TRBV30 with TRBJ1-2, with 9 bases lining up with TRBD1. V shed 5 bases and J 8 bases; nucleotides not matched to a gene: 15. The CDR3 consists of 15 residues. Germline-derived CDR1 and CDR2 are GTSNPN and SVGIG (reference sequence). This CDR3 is CAWGDRARSPYGYTF. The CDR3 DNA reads TGTGCCTGGGGGGACAGGGCCCGGTCCCCTTACGGCTACACCTTC.

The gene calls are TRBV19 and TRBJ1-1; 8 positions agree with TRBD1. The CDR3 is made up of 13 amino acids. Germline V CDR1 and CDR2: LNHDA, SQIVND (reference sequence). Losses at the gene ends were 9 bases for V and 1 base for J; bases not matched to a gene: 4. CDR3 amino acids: CASGTGGNTEAFF. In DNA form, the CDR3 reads TGTGCCAGCGGGACAGGAGGGAACACTGAAGCTTTCTTT.

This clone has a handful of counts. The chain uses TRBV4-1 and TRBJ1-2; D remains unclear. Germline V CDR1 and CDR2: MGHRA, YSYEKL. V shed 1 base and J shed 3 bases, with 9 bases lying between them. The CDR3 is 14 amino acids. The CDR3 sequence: CASSQVAGYYGYTF. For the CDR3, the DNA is TGCGCCAGCAGCCAAGTAGCGGGGTACTATGGCTACACCTTC.

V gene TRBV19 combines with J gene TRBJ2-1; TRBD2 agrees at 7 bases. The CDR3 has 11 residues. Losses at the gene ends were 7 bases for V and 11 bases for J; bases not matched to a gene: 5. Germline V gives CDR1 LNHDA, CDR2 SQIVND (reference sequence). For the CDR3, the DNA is TGTGCCAGTACGGGGGGACTAAAGCAGTTCTTC. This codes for CASTGGLKQFF.

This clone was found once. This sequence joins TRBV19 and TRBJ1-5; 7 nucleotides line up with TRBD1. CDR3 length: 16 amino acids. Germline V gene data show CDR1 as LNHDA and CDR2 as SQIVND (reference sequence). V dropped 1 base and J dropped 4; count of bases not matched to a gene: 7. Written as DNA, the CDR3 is TGTGCCAGTAGTATAGGGACAGGCGGAATGAATCAGCCCCAGCATTTT. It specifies CASSIGTGGMNQPQHF.

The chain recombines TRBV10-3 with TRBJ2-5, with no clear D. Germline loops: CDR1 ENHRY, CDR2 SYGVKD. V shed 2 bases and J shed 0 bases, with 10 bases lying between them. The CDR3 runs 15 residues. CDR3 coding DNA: TGTGCCATCAGTGAGGGAACGCGGTACCAAGAGACCCAGTACTTC. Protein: CAISEGTRYQETQYF.

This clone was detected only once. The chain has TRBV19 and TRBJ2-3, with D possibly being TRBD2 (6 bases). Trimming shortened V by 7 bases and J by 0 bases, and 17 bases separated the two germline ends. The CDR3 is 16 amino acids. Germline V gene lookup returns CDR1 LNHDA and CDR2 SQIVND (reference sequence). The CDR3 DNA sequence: TGTGCCAGTACCCCTAAGGGGACTGGAAGCACAGATACGCAGTATTTT. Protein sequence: CASTPKGTGSTDTQYF.

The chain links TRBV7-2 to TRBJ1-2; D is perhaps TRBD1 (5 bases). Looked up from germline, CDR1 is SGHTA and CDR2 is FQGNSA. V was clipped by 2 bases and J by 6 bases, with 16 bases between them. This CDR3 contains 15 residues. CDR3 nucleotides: TGTGCCAGCAGCTTATATAGACAGATCCAAAATGGCTACACCTTC. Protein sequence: CASSLYRQIQNGYTF.